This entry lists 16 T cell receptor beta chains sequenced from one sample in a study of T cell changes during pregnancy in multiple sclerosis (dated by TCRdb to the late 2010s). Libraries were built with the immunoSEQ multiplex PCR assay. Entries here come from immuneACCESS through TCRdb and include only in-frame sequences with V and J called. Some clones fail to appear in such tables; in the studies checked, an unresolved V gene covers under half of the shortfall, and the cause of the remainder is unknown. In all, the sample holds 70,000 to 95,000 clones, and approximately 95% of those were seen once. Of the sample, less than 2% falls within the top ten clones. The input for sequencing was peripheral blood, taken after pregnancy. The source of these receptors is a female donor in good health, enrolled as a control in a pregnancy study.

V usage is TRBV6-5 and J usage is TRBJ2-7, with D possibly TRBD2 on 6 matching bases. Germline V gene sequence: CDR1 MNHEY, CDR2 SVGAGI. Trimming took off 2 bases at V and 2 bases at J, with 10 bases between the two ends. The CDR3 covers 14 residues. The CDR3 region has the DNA TGTGCCAGCAGTTACCGGGAGAAGGCCTACGAGCAGTACTTC. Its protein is CASSYREKAYEQYF.

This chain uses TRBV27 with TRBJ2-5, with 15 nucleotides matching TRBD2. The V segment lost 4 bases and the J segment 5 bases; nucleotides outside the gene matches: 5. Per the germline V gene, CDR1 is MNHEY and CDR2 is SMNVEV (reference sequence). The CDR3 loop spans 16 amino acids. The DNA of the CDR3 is TGTGCCAGCAGTTCTTGGACTAGCGGGAGGGTTGAGACCCAGTACTTC. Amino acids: CASSSWTSGRVETQYF.

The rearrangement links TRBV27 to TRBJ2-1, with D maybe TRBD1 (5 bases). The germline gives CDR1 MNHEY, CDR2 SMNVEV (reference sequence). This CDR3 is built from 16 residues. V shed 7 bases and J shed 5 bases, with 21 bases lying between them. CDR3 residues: CASTALGRVRNNEQFF. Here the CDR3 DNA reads TGTGCCAGCACCGCTCTGGGCAGGGTGAGAAACAATGAGCAGTTCTTC.

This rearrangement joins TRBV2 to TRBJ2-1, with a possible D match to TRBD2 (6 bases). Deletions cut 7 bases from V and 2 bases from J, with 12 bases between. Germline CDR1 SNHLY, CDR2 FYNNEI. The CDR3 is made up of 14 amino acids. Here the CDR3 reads CASMTGVAYNEQFF. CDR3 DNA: TGTGCCAGCATGACGGGAGTCGCCTACAATGAGCAGTTCTTC.

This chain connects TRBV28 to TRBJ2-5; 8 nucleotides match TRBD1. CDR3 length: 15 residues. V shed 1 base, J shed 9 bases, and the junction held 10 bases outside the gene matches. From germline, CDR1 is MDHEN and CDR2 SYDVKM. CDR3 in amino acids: CASSLSVTGEQAQYF. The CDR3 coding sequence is TGTGCCAGCAGTTTATCAGTGACAGGGGAACAGGCCCAGTACTTC.

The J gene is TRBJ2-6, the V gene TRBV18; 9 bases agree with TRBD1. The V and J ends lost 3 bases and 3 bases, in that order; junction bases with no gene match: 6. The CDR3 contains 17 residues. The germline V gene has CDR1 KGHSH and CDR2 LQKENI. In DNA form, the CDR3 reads TGTGCCAGCTCACCGGGACAGGGAGGTAGTGGGGCCAACGTCCTGACTTTC. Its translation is CASSPGQGGSGANVLTF.

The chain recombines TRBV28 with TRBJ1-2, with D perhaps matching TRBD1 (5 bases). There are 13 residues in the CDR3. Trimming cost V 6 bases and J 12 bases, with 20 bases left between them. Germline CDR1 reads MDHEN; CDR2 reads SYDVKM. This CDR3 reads CASSLDSPLQHTF. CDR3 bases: TGTGCCAGCAGCCTCGACAGTCCCCTCCAGCACACCTTC.

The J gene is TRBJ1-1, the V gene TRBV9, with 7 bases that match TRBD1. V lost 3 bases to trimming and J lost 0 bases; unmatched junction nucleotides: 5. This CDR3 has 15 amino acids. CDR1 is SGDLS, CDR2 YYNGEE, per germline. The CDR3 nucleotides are TGTGCCAGCAGCGCTCTGGGACAGTTGAACACTGAAGCTTTCTTT. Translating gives CASSALGQLNTEAFF.

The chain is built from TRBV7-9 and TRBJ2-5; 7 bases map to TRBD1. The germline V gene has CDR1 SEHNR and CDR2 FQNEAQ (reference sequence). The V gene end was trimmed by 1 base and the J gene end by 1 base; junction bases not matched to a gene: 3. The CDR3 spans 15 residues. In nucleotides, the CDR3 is TGTGCCAGCAGCTTAGTGGGGACAGCCCAAGAGACCCAGTACTTC. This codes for CASSLVGTAQETQYF.

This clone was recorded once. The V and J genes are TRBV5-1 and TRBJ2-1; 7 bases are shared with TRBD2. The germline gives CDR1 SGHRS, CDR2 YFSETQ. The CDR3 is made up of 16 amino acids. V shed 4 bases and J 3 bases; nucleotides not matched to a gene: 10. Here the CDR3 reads CASSRTGLDNYNEQFF. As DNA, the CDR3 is TGCGCCAGCAGCCGGACCGGACTAGACAACTACAATGAGCAGTTCTTC. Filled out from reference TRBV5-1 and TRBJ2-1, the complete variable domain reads KAGVTQTPRYLIKTRGQQVTLSCSPISGHRSVSWYQQTPGQGLQFLFEYFSETQRNKGNFPGRFSGRQFSNSRSEMNVSTLELGDSALYLCASSRTGLDNYNEQFFGPGTRLTVL.

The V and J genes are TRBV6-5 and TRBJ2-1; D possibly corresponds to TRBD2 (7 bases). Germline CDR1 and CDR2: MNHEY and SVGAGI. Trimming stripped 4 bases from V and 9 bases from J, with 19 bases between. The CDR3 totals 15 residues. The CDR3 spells CASSLTGQRGGEQFF. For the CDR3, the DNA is TGTGCCAGCAGTTTAACGGGCCAGAGGGGGGGTGAGCAGTTCTTC.

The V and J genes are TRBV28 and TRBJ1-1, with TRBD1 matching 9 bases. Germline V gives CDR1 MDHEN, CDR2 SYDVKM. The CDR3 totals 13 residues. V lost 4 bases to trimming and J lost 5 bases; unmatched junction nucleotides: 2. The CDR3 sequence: CASSSQGATEAFF. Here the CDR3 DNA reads TGTGCCAGCAGTTCACAGGGGGCTACTGAAGCTTTCTTT.

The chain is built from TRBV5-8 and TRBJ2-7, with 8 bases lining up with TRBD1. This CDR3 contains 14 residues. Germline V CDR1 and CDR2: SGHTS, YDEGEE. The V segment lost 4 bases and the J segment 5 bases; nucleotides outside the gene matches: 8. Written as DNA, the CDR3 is TGTGCCAGCAGCCTGGACAGGGTAAGGGACGAGCAGTACTTC. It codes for CASSLDRVRDEQYF.

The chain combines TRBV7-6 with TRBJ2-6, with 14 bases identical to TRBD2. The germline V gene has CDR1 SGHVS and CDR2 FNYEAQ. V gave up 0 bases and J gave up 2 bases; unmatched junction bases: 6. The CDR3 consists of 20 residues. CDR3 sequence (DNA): TGTGCCAGCAGCTTAGCGGGGACTAGCGGGAGATTGGCTGGGGCCAACGTCCTGACTTTC. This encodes CASSLAGTSGRLAGANVLTF.

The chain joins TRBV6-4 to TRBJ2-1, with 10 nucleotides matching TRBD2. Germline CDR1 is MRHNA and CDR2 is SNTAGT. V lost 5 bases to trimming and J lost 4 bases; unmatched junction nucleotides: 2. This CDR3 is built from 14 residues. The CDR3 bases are TGTGCCAGCAGTTTACTAGCGGGGTACAATGAGCAGTTCTTC. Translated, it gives CASSLLAGYNEQFF.

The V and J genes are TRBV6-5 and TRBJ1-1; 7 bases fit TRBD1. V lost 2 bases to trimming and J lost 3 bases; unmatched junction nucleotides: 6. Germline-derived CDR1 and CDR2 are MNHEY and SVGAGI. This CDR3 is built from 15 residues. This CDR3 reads CASSYDREGDTEAFF. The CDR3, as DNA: TGTGCCAGCAGTTACGACAGGGAAGGGGACACTGAAGCTTTCTTT.